This T cell receptor (beta chain) was found in a study of T cells in pancreatic ductal adenocarcinoma (dated by TCRdb to 2016 to 2017). As for the study more broadly: Seeking insight into the adaptive T-cell response that arises naturally, the researchers examined how many CD8+ T cells infiltrated tumors of resected pancreatic ductal adenocarcinoma, where they sat, and what features they had, alongside the same properties of suppressive cells. Summary of the overall study and its limitations: Because inoperable disease is present at presentation in most pancreatic cancer patients, the resected cohort was biased toward the minority with early-stage disease. Blood samples had more total productive templates and 6 to 8-fold more unique clonotypes than tumor samples. Comparisons of clonality between tumor and blood may be biased because tumors are enriched in CD45RO+ effector T cells rather than naive T cells, which biases the comparison toward lower diversity. T-cell clonality did not differ significantly between tumor and blood, with mean clonality around 0.11 in tumors and approximately 0.072 in blood.

TCR beta CDR3 regions were amplified from genomic DNA using the immunoSEQ hsTCRB kit. High-throughput TRB CDR3 sequencing was performed on an Illumina HiSeq system. Turning to the authors' computational methods: Sequencing reads were analyzed with the immunoSEQ software, and nonproductive sequences with premature stops or frame-shifts were excluded. To calculate repertoire clonality, Shannon entropy was normalized by log2 of the number of unique productive sequences, and that value was subtracted from one. Imported from immuneACCESS, the table was reduced by TCRdb to in-frame sequences with V and J called. These copies leave out some clones; in studies compared against another copy, an unresolved V gene accounts for under half, and the cause of the remainder is not known. D and trimming come from the DNA, and the V and J calls and clone size come from that table. The sample records roughly 100,000 clones, 90% to 95% of which are singletons. In total, the top ten clones hold 2.5% to 3.5% of the sample.

On this clone itself: Its antigen is unknown. Base qualities were left out, and no much larger clone turns up one base away.

Taken from the germline V gene (reference sequence), the CDR1 and CDR2 loops are LNHDA and SQIVND. From its cysteine to its phenylalanine, the CDR3 spans 14 amino acids. Only the CDR3 part of the read is kept: 42 bases, read in frame from the first base. The V end gives up 7 bases and the J end 6 bases, leaving 9 bases in the junction not matched to a gene. Pancreatic ductal adenocarcinoma patients who had undergone surgery without neoadjuvant therapy were selected. Peripheral blood was collected in heparin tubes, and PBMCs were isolated by histopaque density gradient and cryopreserved in roughly 9.7% DMSO. Using the DNeasy Blood and Tissue Kit along with Proteinase K and RNase treatment, genomic DNA was extracted from 7 PBMC specimens and roughly nine flash-frozen tumor specimens.

In this chain, TRBV19 is recombined with TRBJ2-3; TRBD2 fits 8 bases in the junction. Sequenced input: PBMCs. The clonotype comes from a human donor with pancreatic ductal adenocarcinoma. CDR3 region: CASISAGGGDTQYF. The DNA reads as follows: TGTGCCAGTATTTCGGCGGGAGGTGGGGATACGCAGTATTTT.